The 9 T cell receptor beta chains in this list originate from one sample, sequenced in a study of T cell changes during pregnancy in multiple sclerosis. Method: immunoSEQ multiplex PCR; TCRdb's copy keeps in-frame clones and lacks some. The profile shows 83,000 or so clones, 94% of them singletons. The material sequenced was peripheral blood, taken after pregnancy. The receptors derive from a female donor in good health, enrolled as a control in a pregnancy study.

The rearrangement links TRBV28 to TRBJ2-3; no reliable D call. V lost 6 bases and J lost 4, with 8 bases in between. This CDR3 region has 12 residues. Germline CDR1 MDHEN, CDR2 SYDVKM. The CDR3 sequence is CASSTRSDTQYF. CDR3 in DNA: TGTGCCAGCAGCACACGATCAGATACGCAGTATTTT.

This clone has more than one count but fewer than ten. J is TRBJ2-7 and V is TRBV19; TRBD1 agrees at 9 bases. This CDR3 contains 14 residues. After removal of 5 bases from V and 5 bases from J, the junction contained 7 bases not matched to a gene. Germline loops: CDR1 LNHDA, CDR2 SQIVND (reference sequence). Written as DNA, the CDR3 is TGTGCCAGTAGTCCGCGGGACAGGGTCAACGAGCAGTACTTC. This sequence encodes CASSPRDRVNEQYF.

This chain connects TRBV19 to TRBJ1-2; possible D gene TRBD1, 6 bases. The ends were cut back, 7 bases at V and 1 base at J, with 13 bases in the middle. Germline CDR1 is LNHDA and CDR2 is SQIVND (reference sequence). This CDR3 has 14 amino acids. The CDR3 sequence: CASTSRTVNYGYTF. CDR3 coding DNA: TGTGCCAGTACGTCGAGGACAGTTAACTATGGCTACACCTTC.

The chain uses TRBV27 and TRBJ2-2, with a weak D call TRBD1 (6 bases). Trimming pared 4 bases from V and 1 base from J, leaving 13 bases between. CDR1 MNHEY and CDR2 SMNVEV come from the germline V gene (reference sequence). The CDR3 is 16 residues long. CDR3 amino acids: CASSSPGQVNTGELFF. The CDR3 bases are TGTGCCAGCAGTTCGCCGGGACAAGTGAACACCGGGGAGCTGTTTTTT.

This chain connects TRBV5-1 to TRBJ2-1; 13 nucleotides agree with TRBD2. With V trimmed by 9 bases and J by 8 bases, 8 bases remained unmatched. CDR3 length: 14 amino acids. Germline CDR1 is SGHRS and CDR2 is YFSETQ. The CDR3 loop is CATTGLAGRDEQFF. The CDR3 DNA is TGCGCCACCACGGGACTAGCGGGAAGGGATGAGCAGTTCTTC.

The CDR3 DNA follows: TGTGCCAGCAGTTCCGACGGAGAGTCTGGCTACACCTTC. It yields the protein CASSSDGESGYTF. The rearrangement joins TRBV6-5 to TRBJ1-2; D gene unclear. The CDR3 runs 13 residues. The germline CDR1 and CDR2 sequences are MNHEY and SVGAGI. V gave up 4 bases and J gave up 7 bases, with 13 bases separating them.

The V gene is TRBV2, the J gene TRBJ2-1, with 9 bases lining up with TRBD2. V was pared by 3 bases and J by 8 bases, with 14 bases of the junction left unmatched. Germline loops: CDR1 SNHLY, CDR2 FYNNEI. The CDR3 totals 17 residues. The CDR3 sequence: CASSDSVLAGVRHEQFF. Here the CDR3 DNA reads TGTGCCAGCAGTGATAGTGTACTAGCGGGTGTACGACATGAGCAGTTCTTC.

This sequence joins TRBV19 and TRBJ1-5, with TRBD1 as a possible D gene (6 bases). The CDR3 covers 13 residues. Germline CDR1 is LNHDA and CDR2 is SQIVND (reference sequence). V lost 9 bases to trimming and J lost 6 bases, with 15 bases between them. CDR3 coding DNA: TGTGCCAGCGAACGGGGGGGCGGTCAGCCCCAGCATTTT. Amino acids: CASERGGGQPQHF.

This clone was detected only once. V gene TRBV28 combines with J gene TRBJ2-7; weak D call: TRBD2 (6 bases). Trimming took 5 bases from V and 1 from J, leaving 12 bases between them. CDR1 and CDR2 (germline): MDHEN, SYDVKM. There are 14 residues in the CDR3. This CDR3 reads CASSLSGLSYEQYF. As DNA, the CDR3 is TGTGCCAGCAGTCTTAGCGGATTATCCTACGAGCAGTACTTC.